The source of this T cell receptor beta chain is a study of PD-1 blockade in classical Hodgkin lymphoma. Points from the study as a whole: CD4+ TCR diversity climbed significantly by C4D1, unlike CD8+ TCR diversity. Relapsed/refractory patients reportedly had lower baseline diversity than newly diagnosed patients.

TCRdb's copy holds only in-frame clones and misses some; the assay was immunoSEQ multiplex PCR. The table lists about 90,000 clones, 90% of them singletons. Specified time point: cycle 4 day 1 (C4D1), after less than 7 weeks of nivolumab. Relapse was seen in all patients after autologous stem cell transplantation, and brentuximab vedotin exposure was variable. Trimming cost V 4 bases and J 0 bases; bases outside gene matches: 3. Germline values: CDR1 SGDLS, CDR2 YYNGEE. The CDR3 extends over 14 amino acids. This clone was counted only a few times. Its antigen remains unidentified. The TCR comes from a human donor with classical Hodgkin lymphoma. This material consisted of peripheral blood mononuclear cells (PBMCs), taken before the fourth cycle of nivolumab. The chain uses TRBV9 and TRBJ2-5; TRBD2 matches at 7 bases. The CDR3, as DNA: TGTGCCAGCAGCACCGGGACTAACCAAGAGACCCAGTACTTC. Residues: CASSTGTNQETQYF. Filled out from reference TRBV9 and TRBJ2-5, the complete variable domain reads DSGVTQTPKHLITATGQRVTLRCSPRSGDLSVYWYQQSLDQGLQFLIQYYNGEERAKGNILERFSAQQFPDLHSELNLSSLELGDSALYFCASSTGTNQETQYFGPGTRLLVL.